The 24 T cell receptor beta chains reported below all come from one sample, sequenced in a study of shared clonotypes between healthy human individuals. Profiling relied on immunoSEQ multiplex PCR, and the TCRdb table lists in-frame clones only, not all of them. The sample has 600,000 to 750,000 clones; roughly 70% are singletons. The sequencing sample was made of memory CD4+ T cells sorted from blood. Regarding subset: CD45RA-negative fraction. These receptors were taken from a woman aged 25 to 39 in good health.

The chain recombines TRBV6-1 with TRBJ2-2, with a tentative D call TRBD2 (5 bases). The V end lost 7 bases, the J end lost 3 bases, and 12 bases lay between the germline ends. In germline, CDR1 is MNHNS, CDR2 SASEGT. This CDR3 is 14 amino acids long. CDR3: CASIEGADTGELFF. The CDR3 nucleotides are TGTGCCAGCATCGAGGGAGCAGACACCGGGGAGCTGTTTTTT.

V gene TRBV6-1 combines with J gene TRBJ2-2, with 9 positions matching TRBD1. The germline V gene encodes CDR1 MNHNS and CDR2 SASEGT. There are 14 residues in the CDR3. The V gene end was trimmed by 10 bases and the J gene end by 7 bases; junction bases not matched to a gene: 10. This CDR3 is CATRTGTGHGELFF. The CDR3 DNA follows: TGTGCCACACGAACCGGGACAGGGCACGGGGAGCTGTTTTTT.

This chain uses TRBV10-1 with TRBJ2-1, with D perhaps TRBD2 (5 bases). This CDR3 region has 15 residues. Trimming removed 2 bases from V and 6 bases from J, with 14 bases in between. CDR1 WNHNN and CDR2 SYGVQD come from the germline V gene (reference sequence). The CDR3 region is CASSEGVAGFNEQFF. In nucleotides, the CDR3 is TGCGCCAGCAGTGAGGGGGTGGCGGGCTTCAATGAGCAGTTCTTC.

The CDR3 DNA sequence: TGTGCCAGCAGTCTAGCTAGCGGGAGGGCCTACGAGCAGTACTTC. It codes for CASSLASGRAYEQYF. The chain has TRBV6-5 and TRBJ2-5; 12 bases match TRBD2. Gene TRBJ2-7 matches the end of the DNA better, so the J call may be wrong. Per the germline V gene, CDR1 is MNHEY and CDR2 is SVGAGI. This CDR3 region has 15 residues.

Comment on this clone: Other DNA variants within this sample encode the same CDR3. The chain carries TRBV11-2 and TRBJ2-2, with D tentatively TRBD2 (6 bases). The V and J ends lost 6 bases and 7 bases respectively, with 15 bases between them. Germline V gene data show CDR1 as SGHAT and CDR2 as FQNNGV. The CDR3 runs to 14 residues. Here the CDR3 DNA reads TGTGCCAGCAGTCCTCAGGGAGGAGTCGGGGAGCTGTTTTTT. Its protein product is CASSPQGGVGELFF.

The chain combines TRBV6-5 with TRBJ1-2; unclear D gene. CDR1 is MNHEY, CDR2 SVGAGI, per germline. V lost 0 bases, J lost 0 bases, and 11 bases lay in between. CDR3 length equals 16 residues. In DNA form, the CDR3 reads TGTGCCAGCAGTTACTCAGCCGAAGCGACTAACTATGGCTACACCTTC. As protein: CASSYSAEATNYGYTF.

The chain couples TRBV7-3 to TRBJ1-2; 7 positions match TRBD1. Trimming removed 5 bases from V and 4 bases from J; junction bases left unmatched: 16. The CDR3 is 17 residues long. The germline V gene encodes CDR1 SGHTA and CDR2 FQGTGA. The CDR3 is CASSPQPLGQPFYGYTF. The CDR3 DNA is TGTGCCAGCAGCCCACAGCCCCTGGGACAGCCGTTCTATGGCTACACCTTC.

The rearrangement links TRBV4-1 to TRBJ2-1; 8 nucleotides line up with TRBD2. Trimming cost V 4 bases and J 4 bases; bases outside gene matches: 12. Germline V CDR1 and CDR2: MGHRA, YSYEKL. This CDR3 region has 17 residues. The CDR3 protein is CASSPGLARTPYNEQFF. The CDR3 coding sequence is TGCGCCAGCAGCCCTGGACTAGCCCGTACCCCTTACAATGAGCAGTTCTTC.

The rearrangement joins TRBV29-1 to TRBJ1-2, with 8 bases that match TRBD1. This CDR3 spans 14 amino acids. The V gene end was trimmed by 4 bases and the J gene end by 1 base; junction bases not matched to a gene: 5. Germline V lookup: CDR1 SQVTM, CDR2 ANQGSEA. CDR3 sequence: CSVGEQGGNYGYTF. DNA of the CDR3: TGCAGCGTTGGTGAACAGGGGGGTAACTATGGCTACACCTTC.

The rearrangement links TRBV6-5 to TRBJ2-5; D is uncertain. The CDR3 is made up of 15 amino acids. Trimming left V 0 bases short and J 5 bases short, with 13 bases between. In germline, CDR1 is MNHEY, CDR2 SVGAGI. The CDR3 DNA reads as TGTGCCAGCAGTTACTCGCCGGGCGGCAGGGAGACCCAGTACTTC. This gives the protein CASSYSPGGRETQYF.

The rearrangement links TRBV27 to TRBJ1-1; D is ambiguous. This CDR3 is built from 13 residues. V was cut by 5 bases and J by 3 bases, with 10 bases left in between. Germline CDR1 MNHEY, CDR2 SMNVEV (reference sequence). The CDR3: CASSQKTYTEAFF. In DNA, the CDR3 is TGTGCCAGCAGTCAAAAGACCTACACTGAAGCTTTCTTT.

The chain is built from TRBV4-2 and TRBJ2-2; 10 bases agree with TRBD1. V shed 4 bases and J 6 bases; nucleotides not matched to a gene: 5. This CDR3 is 15 amino acids long. Per the germline V gene, CDR1 is LGHNA and CDR2 is YNFKEQ. CDR3 region: CASSPDRGRAGELFF. CDR3 DNA: TGTGCCAGCAGCCCCGACAGGGGGCGCGCCGGGGAGCTGTTTTTT.

The chain recombines TRBV19 with TRBJ2-7; D not resolved. Trimming took 6 bases from V and 4 from J, leaving 13 bases between them. This CDR3 region has 13 residues. Germline CDR1 LNHDA, CDR2 SQIVND (reference sequence). CDR3 nucleotide sequence: TGTGCCAGTAGCAGACACGTAGAATACGAGCAGTACTTC. This translates into CASSRHVEYEQYF.

The J gene is TRBJ2-7, the V gene TRBV7-9; D uncertain. The V end was cut by 5 bases, the J end by 2 bases, with 19 bases between. The germline CDR1 and CDR2 sequences are SEHNR and FQNEAQ (reference sequence). The CDR3 runs 16 residues. The CDR3 coding sequence is TGTGCCAGCAGCCCACATTTACGGACGGAGACCTACGAGCAGTACTTC. It yields the protein CASSPHLRTETYEQYF.

Turning to this clone: This CDR3 is also generated by other DNA sequences in the sample. The chain recombines TRBV28 with TRBJ1-2, with TRBD1 as a possible D gene (5 bases). Trimming took off 8 bases at V and 0 bases at J, with 10 bases between the two ends. CDR3 length equals 13 residues. Germline V gene sequence: CDR1 MDHEN, CDR2 SYDVKM. The CDR3 region has the DNA TGTGCCAGCCTGAGGGGTACTAACTATGGCTACACCTTC. Its protein is CASLRGTNYGYTF.

The chain uses TRBV7-9 and TRBJ2-2; no clear D gene. CDR1 and CDR2 from the germline V gene are SEHNR and FQNEAQ (reference sequence). This CDR3 is 15 amino acids long. The V gene lost 4 bases and the J gene lost 0 bases, with 9 bases spanning the gap. CDR3 residues: CASSSWSPNTGELFF. The CDR3 DNA reads as TGTGCCAGCAGCTCCTGGAGTCCGAACACCGGGGAGCTGTTTTTT.

J is TRBJ2-1 and V is TRBV7-9; the D call may be TRBD1 or TRBD2 (6 bases each). The V gene lost 1 base and the J gene lost 8 bases, with 9 bases spanning the gap. CDR3 size: 13 residues. Germline lookup yields CDR1 SEHNR and CDR2 FQNEAQ (reference sequence). The CDR3, as DNA: TGTGCCAGCAGCTTAGACAGGGACTATGAGCAGTTCTTC. Encoded protein: CASSLDRDYEQFF.

The chain carries TRBV19 and TRBJ2-2, with D tentatively TRBD2 (7 bases). V was cut by 8 bases and J by 2 bases, with 15 bases left in between. Germline values: CDR1 LNHDA, CDR2 SQIVND (reference sequence). This CDR3 has 15 residues. CDR3 DNA: TGTGCCAGTCGAACAGCGGGACAAAACACCGGGGAGCTGTTTTTT. Encoded protein: CASRTAGQNTGELFF.

The chain uses TRBV19 and TRBJ1-5; 7 bases line up with TRBD1. The CDR3 runs 15 residues. Germline V gene data show CDR1 as LNHDA and CDR2 as SQIVND (reference sequence). V shed 0 bases, J shed 8 bases, and the junction held 7 bases outside the gene matches. The CDR3 sequence: CASSIEGGTGKPQHF. The CDR3 DNA reads as TGTGCCAGTAGTATAGAAGGGGGCACAGGGAAGCCCCAGCATTTT.

This clone was found once. The CDR3 sequence is CASSQGPDNEQFF. The CDR3 DNA reads as TGTGCCAGCAGCCAAGGTCCCGACAATGAGCAGTTCTTC. The J gene is TRBJ2-1, the V gene TRBV14; unclear D gene. The V end was cut by 1 base, the J end by 5 bases, with 6 bases between. CDR1 is SGHDN and CDR2 is FVKESK in the germline V gene. The CDR3 has 13 residues.

Ten or more counts support this clone. The chain carries TRBV9 and TRBJ2-2, with 8 bases identical to TRBD2. The germline gives CDR1 SGDLS, CDR2 YYNGEE. The CDR3 runs 15 residues. Trimming cost V 3 bases and J 5 bases; bases outside gene matches: 6. CDR3 amino acids: CASSARAGVTGELFF. CDR3 sequence (DNA): TGTGCCAGCAGCGCCCGAGCGGGAGTGACCGGGGAGCTGTTTTTT.

About this clone: This may stem from a read error, because a much larger clone lies one nucleotide away. The same CDR3 is also encoded by other DNA sequences in this sample. The chain links TRBV6-1 to TRBJ1-1, with TRBD1 matching 7 bases. This CDR3 comprises 13 residues. V lost 4 bases to trimming and J lost 1 base; unmatched junction nucleotides: 0. The germline V gene encodes CDR1 MNHNS and CDR2 SASEGT. CDR3 bases: TGTGCCAGCAGTGGACAGGGGAACACTGAAGCTTTCTTT. Protein: CASSGQGNTEAFF.

The chain has TRBV15 and TRBJ1-5; possibly TRBD1 for D (5 bases). The germline gives CDR1 LNHNV, CDR2 YYDKDF (reference sequence). The CDR3 is 16 residues long. The ends were cut back, 5 bases at V and 0 bases at J, with 14 bases in the middle. CDR3 DNA: TGTGCCACCAGCTCCGGGGCAGGCGATAGCAATCAGCCCCAGCATTTT. As protein: CATSSGAGDSNQPQHF.

The chain employs TRBV10-2 and TRBJ2-1, with 8 bases lining up with TRBD2. V trimming: 6 bases; J trimming: 8 bases; junction bases outside the gene matches: 6. This CDR3 spans 13 amino acids. Germline V gene lookup returns CDR1 WSHSY and CDR2 SAAADI. CDR3 residues: CASRSSGSYEQFF. The DNA for the CDR3 is TGCGCCAGCAGATCTAGCGGGTCCTATGAGCAGTTCTTC.